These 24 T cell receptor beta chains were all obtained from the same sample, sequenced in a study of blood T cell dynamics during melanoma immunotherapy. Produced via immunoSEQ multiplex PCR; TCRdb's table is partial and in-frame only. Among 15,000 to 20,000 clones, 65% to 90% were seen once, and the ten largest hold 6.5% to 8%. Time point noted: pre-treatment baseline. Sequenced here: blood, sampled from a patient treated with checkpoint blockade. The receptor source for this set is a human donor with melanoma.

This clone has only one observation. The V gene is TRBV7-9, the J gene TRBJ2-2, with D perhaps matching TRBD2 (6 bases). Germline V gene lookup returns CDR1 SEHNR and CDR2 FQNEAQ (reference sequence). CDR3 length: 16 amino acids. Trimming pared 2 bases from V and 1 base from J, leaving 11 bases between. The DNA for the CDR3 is TGTGCCAGCAGCTTACGGGGGACCCTGAACACCGGGGAGCTGTTTTTT. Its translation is CASSLRGTLNTGELFF. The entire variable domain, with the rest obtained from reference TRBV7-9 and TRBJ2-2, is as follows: DTGVSQNPRHKITKRGQNVTFRCDPISEHNRLYWYRQTLGQGPEFLTYFQNEAQLEKSRLLSDRFSAERPKGSFSTLEIQRTEQGDSAMYLCASSLRGTLNTGELFFGEGSRLTVL.

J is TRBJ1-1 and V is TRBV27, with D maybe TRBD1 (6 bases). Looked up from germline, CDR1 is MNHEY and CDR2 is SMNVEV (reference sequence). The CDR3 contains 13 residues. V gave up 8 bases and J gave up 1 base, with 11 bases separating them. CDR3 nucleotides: TGTGCCAGCCAGGACAGAAGGAACACTGAAGCTTTCTTT. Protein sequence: CASQDRRNTEAFF.

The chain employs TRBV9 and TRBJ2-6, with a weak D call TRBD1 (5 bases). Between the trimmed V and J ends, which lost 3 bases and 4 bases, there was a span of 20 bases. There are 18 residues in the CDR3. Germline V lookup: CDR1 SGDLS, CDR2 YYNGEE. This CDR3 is CASSAPWTTGVGANVLTF. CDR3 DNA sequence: TGTGCCAGCAGCGCGCCCTGGACAACCGGCGTAGGGGCCAACGTCCTGACTTTC.

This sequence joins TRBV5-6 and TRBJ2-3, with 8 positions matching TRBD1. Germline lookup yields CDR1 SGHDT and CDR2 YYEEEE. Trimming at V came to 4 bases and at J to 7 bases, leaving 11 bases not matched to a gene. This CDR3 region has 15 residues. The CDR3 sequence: CASSRDRGRTNTQYF. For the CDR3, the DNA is TGTGCCAGCAGCAGAGACAGGGGACGCACTAATACGCAGTATTTT. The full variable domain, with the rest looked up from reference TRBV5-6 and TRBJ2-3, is DAGVTQSPTHLIKTRGQQVTLRCSPKSGHDTVSWYQQALGQGPQFIFQYYEEEERQRGNFPDRFSGHQFPNYSSELNVNALLLGDSALYLCASSRDRGRTNTQYFGPGTRLTVL.

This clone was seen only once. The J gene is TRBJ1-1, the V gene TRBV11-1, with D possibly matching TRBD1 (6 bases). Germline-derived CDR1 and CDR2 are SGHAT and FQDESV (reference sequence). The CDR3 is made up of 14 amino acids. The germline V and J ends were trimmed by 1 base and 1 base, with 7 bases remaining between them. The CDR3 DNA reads TGTGCCAGCAGCTTAGGGACAGCGAACACTGAAGCTTTCTTT. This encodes CASSLGTANTEAFF.

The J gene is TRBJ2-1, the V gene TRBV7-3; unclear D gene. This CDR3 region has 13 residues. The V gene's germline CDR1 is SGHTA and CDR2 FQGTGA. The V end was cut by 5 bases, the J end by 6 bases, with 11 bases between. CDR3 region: CASSTPDGNEQFF. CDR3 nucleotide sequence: TGTGCCAGCAGCACCCCCGATGGCAATGAGCAGTTCTTC.

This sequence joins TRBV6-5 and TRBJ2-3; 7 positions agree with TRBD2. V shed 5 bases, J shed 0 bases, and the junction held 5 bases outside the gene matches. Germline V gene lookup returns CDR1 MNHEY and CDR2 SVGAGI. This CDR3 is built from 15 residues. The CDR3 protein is CASSPKAGSTDTQYF. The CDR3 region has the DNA TGTGCCAGCAGTCCAAAAGCGGGGAGCACAGATACGCAGTATTTT.

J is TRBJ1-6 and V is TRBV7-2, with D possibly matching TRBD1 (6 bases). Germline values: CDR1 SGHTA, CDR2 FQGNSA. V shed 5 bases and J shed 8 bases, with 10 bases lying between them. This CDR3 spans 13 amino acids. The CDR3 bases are TGTGCCAGCAGCACCCGACAGGATTCACCCCTCCACTTT. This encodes CASSTRQDSPLHF.

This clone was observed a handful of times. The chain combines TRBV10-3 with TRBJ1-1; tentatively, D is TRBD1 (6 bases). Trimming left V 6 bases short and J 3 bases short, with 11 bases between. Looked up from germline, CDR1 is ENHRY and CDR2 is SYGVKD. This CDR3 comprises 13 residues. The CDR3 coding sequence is TGTGCCATCAGCAGGGGAGGAGACACTGAAGCTTTCTTT. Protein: CAISRGGDTEAFF.

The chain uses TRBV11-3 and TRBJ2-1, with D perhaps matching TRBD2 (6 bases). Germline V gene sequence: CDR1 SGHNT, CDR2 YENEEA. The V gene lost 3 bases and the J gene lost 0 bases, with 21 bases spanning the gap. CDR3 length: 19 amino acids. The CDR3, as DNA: TGTGCCAGCAGCTTCGTCCGAGGACTAACTATTAGCTCCTACAATGAGCAGTTCTTC. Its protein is CASSFVRGLTISSYNEQFF.

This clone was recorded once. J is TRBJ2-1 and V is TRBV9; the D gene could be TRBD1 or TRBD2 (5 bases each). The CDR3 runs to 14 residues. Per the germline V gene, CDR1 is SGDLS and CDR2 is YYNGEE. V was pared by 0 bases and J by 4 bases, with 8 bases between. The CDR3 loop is CASSVDGGYNEQFF. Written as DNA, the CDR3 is TGTGCCAGCAGCGTAGATGGGGGATACAATGAGCAGTTCTTC.

This CDR3 reads CASSLVGDTQYF. CDR3 DNA: TGTGCCAGCAGCTTGGTTGGAGATACGCAGTATTTT. The chain couples TRBV5-4 to TRBJ2-3; D remains unclear. The germline gives CDR1 SGHNT, CDR2 YYREEE (reference sequence). Trimming pared 0 bases from V and 5 bases from J, leaving 4 bases between. The CDR3 consists of 12 residues. Variable domain in full (rest from reference TRBV5-4 and TRBJ2-3): ETGVTQSPTHLIKTRGQQVTLRCSSQSGHNTVSWYQQALGQGPQFIFQYYREEENGRGNFPPRFSGLQFPNYSSELNVNALELDDSALYLCASSLVGDTQYFGPGTRLTVL.

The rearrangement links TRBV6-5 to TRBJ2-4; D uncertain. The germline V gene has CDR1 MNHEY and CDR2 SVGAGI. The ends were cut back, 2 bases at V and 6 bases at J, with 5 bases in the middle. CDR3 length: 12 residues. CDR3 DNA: TGTGCCAGCAGTTACGATAGAAACATTCAGTACTTC. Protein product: CASSYDRNIQYF.

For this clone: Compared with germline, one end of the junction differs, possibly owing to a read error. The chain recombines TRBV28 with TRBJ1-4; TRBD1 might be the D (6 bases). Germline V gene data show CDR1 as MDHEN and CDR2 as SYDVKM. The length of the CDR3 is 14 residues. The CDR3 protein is CASSRTATNEELFF. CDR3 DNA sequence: TGTGCCAGCAGTAGGACAGCAACTAATGAAGAACTGTTTTTT.

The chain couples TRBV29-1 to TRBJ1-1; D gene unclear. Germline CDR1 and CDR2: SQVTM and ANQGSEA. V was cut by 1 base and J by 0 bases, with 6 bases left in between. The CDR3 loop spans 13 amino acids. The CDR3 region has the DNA TGCAGCGTTGAAGGGGTCATGAACACTGAAGCTTTCTTT. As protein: CSVEGVMNTEAFF.

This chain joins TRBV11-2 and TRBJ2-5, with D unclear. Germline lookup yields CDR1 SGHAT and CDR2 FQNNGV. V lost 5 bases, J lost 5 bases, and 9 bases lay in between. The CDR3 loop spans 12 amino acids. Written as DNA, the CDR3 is TGTGCCAGCAGCCCCCCAGCGGAGACCCAGTACTTC. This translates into CASSPPAETQYF.

CDR3 amino acids: CASGVYNEQFF. CDR3 sequence (DNA): TGTGCCAGCGGGGTGTACAATGAGCAGTTCTTC. This sequence joins TRBV6-1 and TRBJ2-1; unclear D gene. V was cut by 8 bases and J by 4 bases, with 6 bases left in between. This CDR3 is 11 amino acids long. Looked up from germline, CDR1 is MNHNS and CDR2 is SASEGT.

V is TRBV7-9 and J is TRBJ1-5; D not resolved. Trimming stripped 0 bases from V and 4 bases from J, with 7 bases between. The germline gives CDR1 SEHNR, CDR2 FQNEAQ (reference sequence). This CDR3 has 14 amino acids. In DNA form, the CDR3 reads TGTGCCAGCAGCTTAGCCGACGGAAATCAGCCCCAGCATTTT. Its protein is CASSLADGNQPQHF.

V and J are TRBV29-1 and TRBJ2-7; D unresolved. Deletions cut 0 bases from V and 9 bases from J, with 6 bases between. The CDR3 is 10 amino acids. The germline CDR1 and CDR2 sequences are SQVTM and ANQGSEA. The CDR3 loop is CSVEESRQYF. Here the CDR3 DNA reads TGCAGCGTTGAAGAGTCCCGGCAGTACTTC.

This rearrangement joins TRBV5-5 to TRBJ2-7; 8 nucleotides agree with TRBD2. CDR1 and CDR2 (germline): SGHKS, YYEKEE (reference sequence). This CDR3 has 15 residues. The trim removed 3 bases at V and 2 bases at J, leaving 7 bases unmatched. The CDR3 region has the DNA TGTGCCAGCAGCTGGCAGGGACTAGGGGCCTACGAGCAGTACTTC. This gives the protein CASSWQGLGAYEQYF.

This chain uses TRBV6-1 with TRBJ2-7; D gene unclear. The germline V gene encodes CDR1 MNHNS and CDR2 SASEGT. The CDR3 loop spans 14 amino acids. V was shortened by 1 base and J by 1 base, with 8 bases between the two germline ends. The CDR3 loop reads CASSEDLGSYEQYF. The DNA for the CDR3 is TGTGCCAGCAGTGAAGATCTGGGGTCCTACGAGCAGTACTTC.

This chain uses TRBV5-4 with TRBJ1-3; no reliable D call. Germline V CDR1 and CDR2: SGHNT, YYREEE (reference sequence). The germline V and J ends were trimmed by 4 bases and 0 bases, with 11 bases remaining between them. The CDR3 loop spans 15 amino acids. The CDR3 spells CASSPGRTSGNTIYF. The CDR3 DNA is TGTGCCAGCAGCCCAGGACGGACCTCTGGAAACACCATATATTTT. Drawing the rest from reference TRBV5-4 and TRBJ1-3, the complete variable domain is ETGVTQSPTHLIKTRGQQVTLRCSSQSGHNTVSWYQQALGQGPQFIFQYYREEENGRGNFPPRFSGLQFPNYSSELNVNALELDDSALYLCASSPGRTSGNTIYFGEGSWLTVV.

The CDR3 nucleotides read TGTGCCAGTAGTAGAGGACAGGGGGCCGCGAACACCGGGGAGCTGTTTTTT. Translated: CASSRGQGAANTGELFF. V usage is TRBV19 and J usage is TRBJ2-2, with 11 bases identical to TRBD1. CDR1 and CDR2 (germline): LNHDA, SQIVND (reference sequence). The CDR3 consists of 17 residues. V lost 4 bases and J lost 0; bases outside the gene matches: 4.

In nucleotides, the CDR3 is TGTGCCACCAGCGAGGGGACAACTAGCACAGATACGCAGTATTTT. This codes for CATSEGTTSTDTQYF. The chain links TRBV15 to TRBJ2-3, with D possibly matching TRBD1 (6 bases). V lost 5 bases to trimming and J lost 0 bases, with 12 bases between them. The CDR3 consists of 15 residues. Germline V CDR1 and CDR2: LNHNV, YYDKDF (reference sequence).